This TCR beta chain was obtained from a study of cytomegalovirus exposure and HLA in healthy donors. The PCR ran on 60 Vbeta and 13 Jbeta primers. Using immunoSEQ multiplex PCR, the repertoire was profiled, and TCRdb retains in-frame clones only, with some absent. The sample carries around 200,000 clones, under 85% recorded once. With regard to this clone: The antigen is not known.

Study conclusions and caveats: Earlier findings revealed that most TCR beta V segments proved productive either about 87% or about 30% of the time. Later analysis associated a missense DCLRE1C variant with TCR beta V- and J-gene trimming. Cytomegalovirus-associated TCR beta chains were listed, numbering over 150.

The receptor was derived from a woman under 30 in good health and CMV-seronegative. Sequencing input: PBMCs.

The CDR3 sequence is CASSSNGLAGFNEQFF. CDR3 in DNA: TGTGCCAGCAGCTCCAACGGACTAGCGGGATTCAATGAGCAGTTCTTC. The chain recombines TRBV11-2 with TRBJ2-1; 12 nucleotides line up with TRBD2. The junction had 7 bases not matched to a gene; V was cut back by 4 bases and J by 6 bases. This CDR3 contains 16 residues. CDR1 is SGHAT, CDR2 FQNNGV, per germline.